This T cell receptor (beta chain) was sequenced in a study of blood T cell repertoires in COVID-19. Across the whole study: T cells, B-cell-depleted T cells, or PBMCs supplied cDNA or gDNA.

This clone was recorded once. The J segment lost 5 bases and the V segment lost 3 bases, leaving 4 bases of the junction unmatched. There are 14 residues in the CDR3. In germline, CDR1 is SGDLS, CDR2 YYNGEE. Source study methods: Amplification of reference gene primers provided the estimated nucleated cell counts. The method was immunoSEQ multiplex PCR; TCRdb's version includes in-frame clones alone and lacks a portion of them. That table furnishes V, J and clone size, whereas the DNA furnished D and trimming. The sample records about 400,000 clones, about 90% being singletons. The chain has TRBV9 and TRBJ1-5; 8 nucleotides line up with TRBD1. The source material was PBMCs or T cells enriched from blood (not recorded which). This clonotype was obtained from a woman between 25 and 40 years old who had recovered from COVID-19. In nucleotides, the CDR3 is TGTGCCAGCAGCGCAGCGGGACAGGATCAGCCCCAGCATTTT. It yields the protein CASSAAGQDQPQHF.